These 26 T cell receptor beta chains share one sample of origin, sequenced in a study of cytomegalovirus exposure and HLA in healthy donors (dated by TCRdb to 2015 to 2018). The library came from the immunoSEQ multiplex PCR assay. For the multiplex PCR, a mixture combining 60 forward primers for TCR Vbeta segments and 13 reverse primers for TCR Jbeta segments was used. Imported from immuneACCESS, the table was reduced by TCRdb to in-frame sequences with V and J called. These copies leave out some clones; in studies compared against another copy, an unresolved V gene accounts for under half, and the cause of the remainder is not known. The table held for this sample gives around 130,000 clones. The ten most abundant clones make up 1.5% to 1.9% of the sample. The sample consisted of PBMCs. The receptor set was obtained from a woman between 35 and 50 years old in good health and CMV-seronegative.

CDR3 in amino acids: CASSLRGGGMNTEAFF. The CDR3 DNA reads TGTGCCAGCAGCTTAAGAGGGGGCGGAATGAACACTGAAGCTTTCTTT. The chain employs TRBV7-3 and TRBJ1-1; 7 bases fit TRBD1. CDR3 length: 16 amino acids. Germline lookup yields CDR1 SGHTA and CDR2 FQGTGA. Germline trimming cut 1 base from V and 0 bases from J; bases unmatched to any gene: 5.

The rearrangement uses TRBV2 and TRBJ1-2; no definite D call. This CDR3 spans 14 amino acids. In germline, CDR1 is SNHLY, CDR2 FYNNEI. The V end lost 4 bases, the J end lost 6 bases, and 15 bases lay between the germline ends. The CDR3 sequence is CASSGSGFRNGYTF. CDR3 sequence (DNA): TGTGCCAGCAGTGGATCGGGATTTCGGAATGGCTACACCTTC.

The chain combines TRBV28 with TRBJ1-2; D is ambiguous. The germline V gene has CDR1 MDHEN and CDR2 SYDVKM. V was pared by 10 bases and J by 9 bases, with 6 bases between. The CDR3 contains 8 residues. Here the CDR3 reads CATSRYTF. The DNA for the CDR3 is TGTGCCACTAGTCGCTACACCTTC.

The chain couples TRBV7-6 to TRBJ1-6; D not resolved. Germline V gives CDR1 SGHVS, CDR2 FNYEAQ. Trimming left V 1 base short and J 6 bases short, with 7 bases between. This CDR3 is 14 amino acids long. The CDR3 protein is CASSLERANSPLHF. The CDR3 bases are TGTGCCAGCAGCTTAGAGCGCGCTAATTCACCCCTCCACTTT.

The chain combines TRBV7-3 with TRBJ1-1, with a tentative D call TRBD1 (6 bases). The germline gives CDR1 SGHTA, CDR2 FQGTGA. CDR3 size: 14 residues. V dropped 4 bases and J dropped 5 bases, with 14 bases sitting between them. CDR3 residues: CASSSTGYGTEAFF. CDR3 coding DNA: TGTGCCAGCAGCTCTACAGGGTACGGAACTGAAGCTTTCTTT.

The J gene is TRBJ2-2, the V gene TRBV2; weak D call: TRBD2 (6 bases). The V gene lost 9 bases and the J gene lost 5 bases, with 19 bases spanning the gap. The CDR3 is 15 amino acids. CDR1 is SNHLY and CDR2 is FYNNEI in the germline V gene. The CDR3 DNA follows: TGTGCCAGTGGAGTGCAGGGTCGGGGGACCGGGGAGCTGTTTTTT. This translates into CASGVQGRGTGELFF.

The chain employs TRBV6-1 and TRBJ1-3; D remains ambiguous. Trimming removed 9 bases from V and 1 base from J, with 7 bases in between. CDR3 length: 12 residues. Germline V gives CDR1 MNHNS, CDR2 SASEGT. CDR3 sequence (DNA): TGTGCCAGTACAGTATCTGGAAACACCATATATTTT. The encoded protein is CASTVSGNTIYF.

The chain links TRBV6-5 to TRBJ2-3; D may be TRBD2 (5 bases). V was shortened by 8 bases and J by 8 bases, with 14 bases between the two germline ends. Germline lookup yields CDR1 MNHEY and CDR2 SVGAGI. The CDR3 sequence is 12 residues long. CDR3 bases: TGTGCCAGCTCAAGAGGTGGGAGTACGCAGTATTTT. Its protein product is CASSRGGSTQYF.

This chain joins TRBV6-6 and TRBJ2-7; 7 bases line up with TRBD1. In germline, CDR1 is MNHNY, CDR2 SVGAGI (reference sequence). The CDR3 sequence is 12 residues long. After removal of 8 bases from V and 3 bases from J, the junction contained 4 bases not matched to a gene. The CDR3 here is CASGGQIYEQYF. The CDR3 DNA reads as TGTGCCAGCGGGGGACAGATCTACGAGCAGTACTTC.

The rearrangement joins TRBV7-3 to TRBJ2-1; tentative D call: TRBD1 (5 bases). This CDR3 contains 14 residues. CDR1 is SGHTA, CDR2 FQGTGA, per germline. The V gene lost 2 bases and the J gene lost 7 bases, with 12 bases spanning the gap. CDR3 region: CASSLQGGFNEQFF. In DNA form, the CDR3 reads TGTGCCAGCAGCTTACAGGGTGGCTTTAATGAGCAGTTCTTC.

On this clone itself: At one boundary the junction diverges from the germline segment, which might be a read error. CDR3 loop: CAGSRAHEQYF. The CDR3 DNA is TGTGCCGGCAGTCGAGCCCACGAGCAGTACTTC. The chain is built from TRBV7-9 and TRBJ2-7; D unresolved. The CDR3 loop spans 11 amino acids. Per germline, CDR1 SEHNR and CDR2 FQNEAQ (reference sequence).

DNA for the CDR3: TGTGCCACCAGCAGAGCGACAGGGATCAGTCAGCCCCAGCATTTT. It encodes CATSRATGISQPQHF. The V call is TRBV15, the J call TRBJ1-5, with 7 nucleotides matching TRBD1. This CDR3 has 15 residues. Germline-derived CDR1 and CDR2 are LNHNV and YYDKDF (reference sequence). Losses at the gene ends were 1 base for V and 6 bases for J; bases not matched to a gene: 6.

The CDR3 nucleotides read TGTGCCATCAGAGGGGGGGAGGGGGTGGCAGATACGCAGTATTTT. Translated: CAIRGGEGVADTQYF. The chain employs TRBV10-3 and TRBJ2-3; D perhaps matches TRBD2 (7 bases). The V gene lost 6 bases and the J gene lost 4 bases, with 17 bases spanning the gap. CDR3 length: 15 amino acids. Germline V lookup: CDR1 ENHRY, CDR2 SYGVKD.

The chain is built from TRBV11-2 and TRBJ2-7, with 8 bases fitting TRBD1. CDR1 and CDR2 (germline): SGHAT, FQNNGV. V shed 6 bases and J 3 bases; nucleotides not matched to a gene: 4. CDR3 size: 13 residues. The CDR3 reads CASSSDRDYEQYV. CDR3 DNA: TGTGCCAGCAGTTCGGACAGGGACTACGAGCAGTACGTC.

The chain joins TRBV9 to TRBJ1-1, with 9 bases identical to TRBD1. The CDR3 runs to 14 residues. Losses at the gene ends were 3 bases for V and 5 bases for J; bases not matched to a gene: 5. CDR1 is SGDLS, CDR2 YYNGEE, per germline. CDR3 sequence reads: CASSATGTGTEAFF. DNA for the CDR3: TGTGCCAGCAGCGCCACAGGGACAGGGACTGAAGCTTTCTTT.

This chain joins TRBV18 and TRBJ2-5, with D possibly matching TRBD2 (5 bases). Germline CDR1 reads KGHSH; CDR2 reads LQKENI. This CDR3 has 15 amino acids. Between the trimmed V and J ends, which lost 6 bases and 5 bases, there was a span of 19 bases. DNA of the CDR3: TGTGCCAGCTCTCCTCAGATTGGGAGAGGGGAGACCCAGTACTTC. Translated, it gives CASSPQIGRGETQYF. Drawing the rest from reference TRBV18 and TRBJ2-5, the complete variable domain is NAGVMQNPRHLVRRRGQEARLRCSPMKGHSHVYWYRQLPEEGLKFMVYLQKENIIDESGMPKERFSAEFPKEGPSILRIQQVVRGDSAAYFCASSPQIGRGETQYFGPGTRLLVL.

The rearrangement uses TRBV6-6 and TRBJ1-1, with 9 bases lining up with TRBD1. CDR3 size: 14 residues. Germline CDR1 reads MNHNY; CDR2 reads SVGAGI (reference sequence). V shed 2 bases and J 5 bases; nucleotides not matched to a gene: 3. The CDR3 loop is CASSYGQGRTEAFF. The DNA for the CDR3 is TGTGCCAGCAGTTACGGACAGGGGAGGACTGAAGCTTTCTTT.

The rearrangement links TRBV5-6 to TRBJ2-7; 10 bases fit TRBD2. The CDR3 consists of 17 residues. V lost 6 bases, J lost 4 bases, and 16 bases stayed unmatched. Germline-derived CDR1 and CDR2 are SGHDT and YYEEEE. The CDR3 DNA reads as TGTGCCAGCACCCGTGGGGTAGCGGGGGGAGTTGGGTACGAGCAGTACTTC. Translation: CASTRGVAGGVGYEQYF.

V and J are TRBV28 and TRBJ1-5; 7 bases align to TRBD1. Germline-derived CDR1 and CDR2 are MDHEN and SYDVKM. V was pared by 10 bases and J by 6 bases, with 9 bases of the junction left unmatched. CDR3 length: 13 amino acids. As DNA, the CDR3 is TGTGCCATCGAATACAGGGGAGGTCAGCCCCAGCATTTT. Encoded protein: CAIEYRGGQPQHF.

On this clone itself: This sample includes further DNA sequences coding for the same CDR3. This chain links TRBV5-4 with TRBJ2-5, with 9 positions matching TRBD2. J lost 4 bases, V lost 0 bases, and 4 bases had no gene match. The CDR3 has 15 residues. Germline CDR1 reads SGHNT; CDR2 reads YYREEE (reference sequence). The CDR3 sequence is CASSLGGGVGETQYF. The CDR3 nucleotides read TGTGCCAGCAGCTTGGGCGGGGGGGTAGGAGAGACCCAGTACTTC.

The rearrangement uses TRBV19 and TRBJ2-6, with 7 bases that match TRBD1. V lost 7 bases and J lost 0; bases outside the gene matches: 12. Germline loops: CDR1 LNHDA, CDR2 SQIVND (reference sequence). The CDR3 is 18 residues long. CDR3 loop: CASIPQEGASSGANVLTF. For the CDR3, the DNA is TGTGCCAGTATTCCCCAAGAGGGGGCGAGCTCTGGGGCCAACGTCCTGACTTTC.

This chain uses TRBV28 with TRBJ1-1, with TRBD1 identical over 7 bases. After removal of 6 bases from V and 9 bases from J, the junction contained 4 bases not matched to a gene. Per the germline V gene, CDR1 is MDHEN and CDR2 is SYDVKM. The CDR3 loop spans 11 amino acids. CDR3 residues: CASRVTGQAFF. CDR3 DNA sequence: TGTGCCAGCAGGGTGACAGGGCAAGCTTTCTTT.

This chain links TRBV5-4 with TRBJ2-7; possible D gene TRBD2, 5 bases. V was pared by 3 bases and J by 2 bases, with 12 bases between. Germline CDR1 reads SGHNT; CDR2 reads YYREEE (reference sequence). This CDR3 region has 14 residues. Written as DNA, the CDR3 is TGTGCCAGCAGCTCCGGGCTAGCCCCCTACGAGCAGTACTTC. Protein product: CASSSGLAPYEQYF. Complete variable domain (other parts from reference TRBV5-4 and TRBJ2-7): ETGVTQSPTHLIKTRGQQVTLRCSSQSGHNTVSWYQQALGQGPQFIFQYYREEENGRGNFPPRFSGLQFPNYSSELNVNALELDDSALYLCASSSGLAPYEQYFGPGTRLTVT.

This chain connects TRBV19 to TRBJ1-4; D gene ambiguous. The V gene lost 5 bases and the J gene lost 4 bases, with 8 bases spanning the gap. Looked up from germline, CDR1 is LNHDA and CDR2 is SQIVND (reference sequence). The length of the CDR3 is 13 residues. The DNA for the CDR3 is TGTGCCAGTAGTTACAGCCGTAATGAAAAACTGTTTTTT. It codes for CASSYSRNEKLFF.

The chain couples TRBV6-5 to TRBJ2-3; 9 bases align to TRBD2. Germline assignment: CDR1 MNHEY and CDR2 SVGAGI. With V trimmed by 5 bases and J by 1 base, 4 bases remained unmatched. There are 15 residues in the CDR3. The CDR3 protein is CASSAERGGTDTQYF. DNA for the CDR3: TGTGCCAGCAGTGCTGAGCGGGGGGGCACAGATACGCAGTATTTT.

The chain employs TRBV5-5 and TRBJ2-5, with 10 bases lining up with TRBD2. V lost 4 bases and J lost 2; bases outside the gene matches: 2. This CDR3 comprises 14 residues. Germline loops: CDR1 SGHKS, CDR2 YYEKEE (reference sequence). CDR3 bases: TGTGCCAGCAGCCCGACTAGCGGGCAAGAGACCCAGTACTTC. Translation gives CASSPTSGQETQYF.